The entry below describes one T cell receptor beta chain. Its antigen is unknown. Each sample provided at least 5 micrograms of extracted total RNA. The data were taken from a study of blood T cells in healthy people across ages. Study-level information: Template-switching capture recovered about one barcoded beta molecule per two T cells. The study's findings and limits: The percentage of naive T cells correlated strongly with TCR beta diversity. Any conclusive comparison of naive versus antigen-experienced cells was prevented by using unsorted PBMCs.

Germline V gives CDR1 LGHDT, CDR2 YNNKEL (reference sequence). V was shortened by 1 base and J by 1 base, with 9 bases between the two germline ends. The CDR3 spans 15 residues. Next came a second PCR, run for about 6 to 11 cycles, which used a sample-barcoded 5' primer along with a J-beta primer mix. MiXCR, run by TCRdb on the 5' RACE reads, gives a single entry per CDR3 protein. Of over 600,000 distinct CDR3 sequences in the sample, roughly 43% are singletons; the top ten hold 25% to 35%. Sequencing was carried out using blood. The sequence was obtained from a man older than 75 in good health. V usage is TRBV3-1 and J usage is TRBJ2-3; D is ambiguous. The CDR3, as DNA: TGTGCCAGCAGCCAAGTCTCGTACGGCACAGATACGCAGTATTTT. Residues: CASSQVSYGTDTQYF.